These 5 T cell receptor beta chains originate from one sample sequenced in a study of shared clonotypes between healthy human individuals. The table came from immunoSEQ multiplex PCR; TCRdb's copy has only in-frame clones and leaves some out. The sample includes roughly 2.2 million clones, under 95% seen only once; the top ten take about 0.41%. The sequenced material came from naive CD4+ T cells from PBMCs. Described subset: CD45RA+ positively selected. The origin of the receptors is a man aged 18 to 29 in good health. Some clones in this sample may be carry-over from other donors' samples.

The V and J genes are TRBV7-9 and TRBJ2-5; 8 nucleotides agree with TRBD1. Trimming removed 5 bases from V and 2 bases from J; junction bases left unmatched: 7. Per the germline V gene, CDR1 is SEHNR and CDR2 is FQNEAQ (reference sequence). This CDR3 region has 15 residues. CDR3: CASSLGQAPQETQYF. CDR3 nucleotide sequence: TGTGCCAGCAGCCTGGGACAGGCGCCGCAAGAGACCCAGTACTTC. Using reference TRBV7-9 and TRBJ2-5 for the parts outside the CDR3, the full variable domain is DTGVSQNPRHKITKRGQNVTFRCDPISEHNRLYWYRQTLGQGPEFLTYFQNEAQLEKSRLLSDRFSAERPKGSFSTLEIQRTEQGDSAMYLCASSLGQAPQETQYFGPGTRLLVL.

The CDR3 region is CASSRGTRGGELGGELFF. The DNA for the CDR3 is TGTGCCAGCAGTAGAGGGACTAGAGGTGGGGAATTAGGCGGGGAGCTGTTTTTT. The J gene is TRBJ2-2, the V gene TRBV27; 8 positions match TRBD2. Germline trimming cut 5 bases from V and 7 bases from J; bases unmatched to any gene: 18. The CDR3 has 18 residues. CDR1 and CDR2 from the germline V gene are MNHEY and SMNVEV (reference sequence).

This chain connects TRBV5-1 to TRBJ2-3; 8 nucleotides line up with TRBD2. The CDR3 is made up of 17 amino acids. From germline, CDR1 is SGHRS and CDR2 YFSETQ. The V gene end was trimmed by 0 bases and the J gene end by 1 base; junction bases not matched to a gene: 7. CDR3 DNA sequence: TGCGCCAGCAGCTTGGCTCGGGGGACTAGGGGCACAGATACGCAGTATTTT. Translated: CASSLARGTRGTDTQYF.

The chain links TRBV28 to TRBJ2-1, with a tentative D call TRBD1 (5 bases). V was trimmed by 5 bases and J by 2 bases, leaving 16 bases between them. Germline V gene data show CDR1 as MDHEN and CDR2 as SYDVKM. This CDR3 spans 16 amino acids. The CDR3 reads CASSRQGTAAYNEQFF. CDR3 bases: TGTGCCAGCAGTCGGCAGGGCACCGCCGCCTACAATGAGCAGTTCTTC. Complete variable domain (other parts from reference TRBV28 and TRBJ2-1): DVKVTQSSRYLVKRTGEKVFLECVQDMDHENMFWYRQDPGLGLRLIYFSYDVKMKEKGDIPEGYSVSREKKERFSLILESASTNQTSMYLCASSRQGTAAYNEQFFGPGTRLTVL.

The genes are TRBV5-5 and TRBJ1-1; tentatively, D is TRBD1 (6 bases). This CDR3 has 17 residues. The V gene's germline CDR1 is SGHKS and CDR2 YYEKEE (reference sequence). Between the trimmed V and J ends, which lost 6 bases and 0 bases, there was a span of 21 bases. CDR3 loop: CASTSHPRGPLNTEAFF. CDR3 nucleotides: TGTGCCAGCACCTCCCACCCCCGGGGGCCTTTGAACACTGAAGCTTTCTTT.